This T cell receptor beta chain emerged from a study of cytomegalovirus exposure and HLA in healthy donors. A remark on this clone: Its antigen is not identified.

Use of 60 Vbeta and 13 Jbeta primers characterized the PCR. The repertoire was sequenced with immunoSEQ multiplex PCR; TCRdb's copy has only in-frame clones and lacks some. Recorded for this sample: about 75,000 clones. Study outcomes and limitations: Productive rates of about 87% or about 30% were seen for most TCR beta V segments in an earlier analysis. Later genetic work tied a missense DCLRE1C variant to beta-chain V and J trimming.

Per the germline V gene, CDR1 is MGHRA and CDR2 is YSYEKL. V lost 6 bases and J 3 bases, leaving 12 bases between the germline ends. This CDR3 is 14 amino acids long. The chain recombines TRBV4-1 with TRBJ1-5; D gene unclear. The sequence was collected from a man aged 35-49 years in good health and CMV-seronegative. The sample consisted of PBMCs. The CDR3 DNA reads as TGCGCCAGCAGTCGACCGGGGAACAATCAGCCCCAGCATTTT. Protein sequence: CASSRPGNNQPQHF.